Below, 13 T cell receptor beta chains from the same sample are listed, as sequenced in a study of shared clonotypes between healthy human individuals. The data were produced by immunoSEQ multiplex PCR, yet TCRdb's version contains in-frame clones alone and is incomplete. The sample carries 2 million to 3 million clones, roughly 93% recorded once. The specimen was naive CD4+ T cells from PBMCs. Noted subset: CD45RA+ positively selected. The receptors were gathered from a man aged 18 to 30 in good health. Some clones in this sample may be carry-over from other donors' samples.

V is TRBV5-1 and J is TRBJ2-7; 16 nucleotides align to TRBD2. Trimming took 4 bases from V and 5 from J; bases not matched to a gene: 6. Germline V gene lookup returns CDR1 SGHRS and CDR2 YFSETQ. The CDR3 runs to 16 residues. The CDR3 spells CASSIPGLAGGNEQYF. CDR3 DNA: TGCGCCAGCAGCATCCCGGGACTAGCGGGAGGGAACGAGCAGTACTTC.

J is TRBJ2-1 and V is TRBV7-3; 13 nucleotides align to TRBD2. The V gene's germline CDR1 is SGHTA and CDR2 FQGTGA. V was pared by 5 bases and J by 10 bases, with 5 bases of the junction left unmatched. The CDR3 runs 14 residues. CDR3 loop: CASSPGTSGTEQFF. CDR3 coding DNA: TGTGCCAGCAGCCCCGGGACTAGCGGGACCGAGCAGTTCTTC.

This chain joins TRBV10-3 and TRBJ2-1; D gene uncertain. This CDR3 has 15 amino acids. Germline CDR1 and CDR2: ENHRY and SYGVKD. The germline V and J ends were trimmed by 6 bases and 2 bases, with 14 bases remaining between them. The CDR3 loop reads CAIRSDRVPYNEQFF. Written as DNA, the CDR3 is TGTGCCATCAGGTCAGACCGGGTACCCTACAATGAGCAGTTCTTC.

This clone was recorded only once. The gene calls are TRBV18 and TRBJ2-1, with TRBD2 identical over 14 bases. There are 17 residues in the CDR3. CDR1 and CDR2 (germline): KGHSH, LQKENI. Trimming removed 0 bases from V and 6 bases from J; junction bases left unmatched: 4. CDR3 amino acids: CASSPPVGLAGGNEQFF. CDR3 DNA: TGTGCCAGCTCACCACCGGTAGGACTAGCGGGGGGCAATGAGCAGTTCTTC.

The chain uses TRBV7-9 and TRBJ2-5; 8 bases are a match to TRBD2. This CDR3 is 16 amino acids long. J was trimmed by 4 bases and V by 5 bases; bases with no gene match: 12. CDR1 SEHNR and CDR2 FQNEAQ come from the germline V gene (reference sequence). The CDR3 reads CASSPGTSVVGETQYF. CDR3 in DNA: TGTGCCAGCAGCCCCGGGACTAGTGTTGTTGGAGAGACCCAGTACTTC.

As regards this clone: The same CDR3 also results from other DNA sequences found in this sample. This rearrangement joins TRBV5-1 to TRBJ2-1, with D tentatively TRBD2 (6 bases). The V and J ends lost 2 bases and 0 bases respectively, with 9 bases between them. The CDR3 has 15 residues. CDR1 is SGHRS and CDR2 is YFSETQ in the germline V gene. Written as DNA, the CDR3 is TGCGCCAGCAGCTTAGGAGGGAGCTCCTACAATGAGCAGTTCTTC. Translated, it gives CASSLGGSSYNEQFF.

On this clone: Within the sample, other DNA sequences also encode this same CDR3. The chain carries TRBV28 and TRBJ1-2; 7 nucleotides align to TRBD1. The CDR3 contains 13 residues. The V and J ends lost 5 bases and 8 bases, in that order; junction bases with no gene match: 8. Germline V gene lookup returns CDR1 MDHEN and CDR2 SYDVKM. CDR3 sequence (DNA): TGTGCCAGCAGTCCAGACAGGGTTAAAGGCTACACCTTC. Its translation is CASSPDRVKGYTF.

The chain carries TRBV5-1 and TRBJ2-3, with D possibly TRBD2 on 5 matching bases. The germline CDR1 and CDR2 sequences are SGHRS and YFSETQ. The ends were cut back, 4 bases at V and 5 bases at J, with 14 bases in the middle. The CDR3 sequence is 14 residues long. The CDR3 DNA follows: TGCGCCAGCAGCGATGCAGCGGCGGGAGATACGCAGTATTTT. Translated: CASSDAAAGDTQYF.

The CDR3 is CASSNLAGGTYEQYF. CDR3 nucleotide sequence: TGTGCCAGCAGCAACCTAGCTGGGGGGACCTACGAGCAGTACTTC. The chain combines TRBV7-9 with TRBJ2-7; possibly TRBD2 for D (6 bases). The CDR3 covers 15 residues. CDR1 is SEHNR, CDR2 FQNEAQ, per germline (reference sequence). Trimming removed 5 bases from V and 2 bases from J, with 16 bases in between.

This clone was recorded a few times. The rearrangement joins TRBV9 to TRBJ1-1; D remains ambiguous. Per the germline V gene, CDR1 is SGDLS and CDR2 is YYNGEE. Trimming removed 0 bases at V and 2 bases at J, with 11 bases between. The CDR3 is 15 residues long. CDR3 amino acids: CASSVAPSSNTEAFF. The CDR3 bases are TGTGCCAGCAGCGTAGCTCCCAGTTCTAACACTGAAGCTTTCTTT.

The gene calls are TRBV25-1 and TRBJ1-1, with D uncertain. Germline lookup yields CDR1 MGHDK and CDR2 SYGVNS. This CDR3 has 16 amino acids. Trimming removed 6 bases from V and 3 bases from J, with 20 bases in between. The CDR3 DNA is TGTGCCAGCAGCCCGCCTCGCGGGCCGGAGGACACTGAAGCTTTCTTT. Protein product: CASSPPRGPEDTEAFF. Supplemented by reference TRBV25-1 and TRBJ1-1, the full variable domain reads EADIYQTPRYLVIGTGKKITLECSQTMGHDKMYWYQQDPGMELHLIHYSYGVNSTEKGDLSSESTVSRIRTEHFPLTLESARPSHTSQYLCASSPPRGPEDTEAFFGQGTRLTVV.

This clone was counted between two and nine times. Other nucleotide sequences in the sample specify the same CDR3. The chain combines TRBV7-2 with TRBJ2-2; no clear D gene. Per germline, CDR1 SGHTA and CDR2 FQGNSA. V lost 3 bases and J 0 bases, leaving 2 bases between the germline ends. The CDR3 is made up of 13 amino acids. CDR3 protein: CASSFPNTGELFF. The DNA for the CDR3 is TGTGCCAGCAGCTTTCCGAACACCGGGGAGCTGTTTTTT.

Concerning this clone itself: Other DNA sequences in this specimen translate into the identical CDR3. The chain combines TRBV7-3 with TRBJ2-3, with D possibly being TRBD2 (6 bases). The CDR3 has 14 residues. Germline values: CDR1 SGHTA, CDR2 FQGTGA. The V gene lost 2 bases and the J gene lost 0 bases, with 6 bases spanning the gap. The CDR3 DNA follows: TGTGCCAGCAGCTTAGCGGGAAGCACAGATACGCAGTATTTT. It encodes CASSLAGSTDTQYF.